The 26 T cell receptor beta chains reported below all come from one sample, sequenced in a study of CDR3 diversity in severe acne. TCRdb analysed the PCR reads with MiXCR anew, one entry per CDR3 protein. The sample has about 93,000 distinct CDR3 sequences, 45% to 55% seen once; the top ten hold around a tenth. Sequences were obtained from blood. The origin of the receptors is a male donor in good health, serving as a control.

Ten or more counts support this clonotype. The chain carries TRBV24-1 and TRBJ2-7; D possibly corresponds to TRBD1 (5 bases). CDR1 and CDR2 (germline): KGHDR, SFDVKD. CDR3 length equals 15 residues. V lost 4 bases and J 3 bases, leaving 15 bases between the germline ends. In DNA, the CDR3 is TGTGCCACCAGTGACCCAGGGTCTCCTGGCTACGAGCAGTACTTC. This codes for CATSDPGSPGYEQYF.

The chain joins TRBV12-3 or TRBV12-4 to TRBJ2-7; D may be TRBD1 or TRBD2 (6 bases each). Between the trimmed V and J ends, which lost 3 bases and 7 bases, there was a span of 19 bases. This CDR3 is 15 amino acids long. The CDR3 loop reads CASSFYRGQTGEQYF. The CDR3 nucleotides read TGTGCCAGCAGTTTTTATCGGGGGCAGACCGGTGAGCAGTACTTC.

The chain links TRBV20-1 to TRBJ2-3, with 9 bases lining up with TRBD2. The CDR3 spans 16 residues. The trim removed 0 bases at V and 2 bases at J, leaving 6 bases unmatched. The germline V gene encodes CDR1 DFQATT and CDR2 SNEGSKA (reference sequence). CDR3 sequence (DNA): TGCAGTGCTAGAGACCCGGGGACTAGCCTCACAGATACGCAGTATTTT. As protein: CSARDPGTSLTDTQYF.

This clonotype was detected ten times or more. The CDR3 reads CATEAGTPNTEAFF. CDR3 nucleotide sequence: TGTGCCACCGAAGCCGGGACACCGAACACTGAAGCTTTCTTT. V is TRBV24-1 and J is TRBJ1-1, with D possibly TRBD1 on 6 matching bases. V gave up 9 bases and J gave up 1 base, with 14 bases separating them. Looked up from germline, CDR1 is KGHDR and CDR2 is SFDVKD. The CDR3 loop spans 14 amino acids.

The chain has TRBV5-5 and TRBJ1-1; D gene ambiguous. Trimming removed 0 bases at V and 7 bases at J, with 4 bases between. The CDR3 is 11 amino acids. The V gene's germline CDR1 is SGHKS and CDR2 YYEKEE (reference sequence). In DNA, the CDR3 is TGTGCCAGCAGCTTGGCTAGTGAAGCTTTCTTT. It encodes CASSLASEAFF.

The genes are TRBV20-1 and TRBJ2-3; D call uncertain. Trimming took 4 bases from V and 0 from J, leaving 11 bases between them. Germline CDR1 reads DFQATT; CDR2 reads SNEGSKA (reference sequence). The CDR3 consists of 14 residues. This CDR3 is CSANPRASTDTQYF. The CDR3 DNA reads TGCAGTGCTAACCCCCGTGCTAGCACAGATACGCAGTATTTT.

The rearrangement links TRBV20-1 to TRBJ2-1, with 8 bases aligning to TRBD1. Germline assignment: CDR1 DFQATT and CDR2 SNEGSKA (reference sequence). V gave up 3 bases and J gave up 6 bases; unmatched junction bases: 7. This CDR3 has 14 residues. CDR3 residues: CSASGLDRVNEQFF. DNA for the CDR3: TGCAGTGCTAGTGGTTTGGACAGGGTCAATGAGCAGTTCTTC.

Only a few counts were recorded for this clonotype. The CDR3 region is CASSGGSGYTF. Here the CDR3 DNA reads TGTGCCAGCTCCGGGGGCAGTGGCTACACCTTC. This rearrangement joins TRBV7-2 to TRBJ1-2; D is possibly TRBD1 (6 bases). CDR1 is SGHTA, CDR2 FQGNSA, per germline. V was clipped by 8 bases and J by 7 bases, with 11 bases between them. This CDR3 contains 11 residues.

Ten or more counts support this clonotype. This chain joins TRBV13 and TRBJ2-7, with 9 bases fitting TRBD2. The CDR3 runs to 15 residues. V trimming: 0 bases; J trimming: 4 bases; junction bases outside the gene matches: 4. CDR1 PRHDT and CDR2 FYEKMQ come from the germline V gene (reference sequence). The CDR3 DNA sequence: TGTGCCAGCAGCTTAGGGGCGGGAGGGCTGTACGAGCAGTACTTC. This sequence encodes CASSLGAGGLYEQYF.

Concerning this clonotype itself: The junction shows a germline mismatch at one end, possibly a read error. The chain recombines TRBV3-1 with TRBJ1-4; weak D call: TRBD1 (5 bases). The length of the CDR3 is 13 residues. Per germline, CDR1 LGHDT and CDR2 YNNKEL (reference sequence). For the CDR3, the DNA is TGTGTCAGCAGCCAACGACAGAATGAAAAACTGTTTTTT. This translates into CVSSQRQNEKLFF.

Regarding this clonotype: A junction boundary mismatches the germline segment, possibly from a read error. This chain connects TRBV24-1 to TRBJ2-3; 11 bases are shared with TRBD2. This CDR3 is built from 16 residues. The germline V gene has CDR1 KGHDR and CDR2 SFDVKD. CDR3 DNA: TGCGCCAGCAGCTACGGGACTAGCGGAGGCACAGATACGCAGTATTTT. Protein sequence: CASSYGTSGGTDTQYF.

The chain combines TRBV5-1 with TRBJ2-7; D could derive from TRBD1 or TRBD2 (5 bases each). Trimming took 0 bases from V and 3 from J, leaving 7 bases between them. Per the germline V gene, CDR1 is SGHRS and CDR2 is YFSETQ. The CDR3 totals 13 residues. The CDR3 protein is CASSLGDLYEQYF. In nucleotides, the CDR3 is TGCGCCAGCAGCTTGGGGGACCTCTACGAGCAGTACTTC.

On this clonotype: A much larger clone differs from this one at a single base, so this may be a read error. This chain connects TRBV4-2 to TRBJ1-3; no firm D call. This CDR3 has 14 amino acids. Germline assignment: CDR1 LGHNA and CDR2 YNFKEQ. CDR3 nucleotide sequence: TGTGCCGGCAGCCCTCCGGGATCCGGGAACACCATATATTTT. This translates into CAGSPPGSGNTIYF.

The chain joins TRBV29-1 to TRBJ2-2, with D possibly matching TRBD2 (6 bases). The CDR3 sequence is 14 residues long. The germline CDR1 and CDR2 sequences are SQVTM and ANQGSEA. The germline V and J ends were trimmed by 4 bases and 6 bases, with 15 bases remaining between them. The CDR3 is CSVGAEGAAGELFF. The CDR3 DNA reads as TGCAGCGTTGGAGCGGAGGGAGCGGCCGGGGAGCTGTTTTTT.

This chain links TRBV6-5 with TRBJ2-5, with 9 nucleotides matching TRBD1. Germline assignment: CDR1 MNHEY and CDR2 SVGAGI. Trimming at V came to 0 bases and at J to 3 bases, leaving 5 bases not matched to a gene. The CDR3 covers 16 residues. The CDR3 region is CASSYSGTGWKETQYF. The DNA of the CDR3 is TGTGCCAGCAGTTACTCGGGGACAGGGTGGAAAGAGACCCAGTACTTC.

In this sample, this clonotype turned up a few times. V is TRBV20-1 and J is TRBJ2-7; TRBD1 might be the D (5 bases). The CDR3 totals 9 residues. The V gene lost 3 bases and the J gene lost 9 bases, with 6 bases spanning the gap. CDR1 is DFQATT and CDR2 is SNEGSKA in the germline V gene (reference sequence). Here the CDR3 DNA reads TGCAGTGCTAGCCAGGGGCAGTACTTC. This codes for CSASQGQYF.

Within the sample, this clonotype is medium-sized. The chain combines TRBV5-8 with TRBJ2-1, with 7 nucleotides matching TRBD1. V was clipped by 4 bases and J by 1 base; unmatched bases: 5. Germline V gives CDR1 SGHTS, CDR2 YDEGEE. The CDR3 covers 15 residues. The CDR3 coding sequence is TGTGCCAGCAGCAGAACGACAGGGTCCTACAATGAGCAGTTCTTC. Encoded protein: CASSRTTGSYNEQFF.

In nucleotides, the CDR3 is TGCAGTGCTAGTAGGACAGTCTCCACAGATACGCAGTATTTT. This gives the protein CSASRTVSTDTQYF. The genes are TRBV20-1 and TRBJ2-3; tentatively, D is TRBD1 (6 bases). Germline V gene data show CDR1 as DFQATT and CDR2 as SNEGSKA (reference sequence). There are 14 residues in the CDR3. Between the trimmed V and J ends, which lost 3 bases and 2 bases, there was a span of 12 bases.

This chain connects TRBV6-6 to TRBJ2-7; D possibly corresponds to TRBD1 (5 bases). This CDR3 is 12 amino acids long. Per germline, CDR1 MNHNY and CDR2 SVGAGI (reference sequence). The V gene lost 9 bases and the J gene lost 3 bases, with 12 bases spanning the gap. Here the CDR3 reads CASRSQGYEQYF. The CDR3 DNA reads TGTGCCAGTCGTAGCCAGGGCTACGAGCAGTACTTC.

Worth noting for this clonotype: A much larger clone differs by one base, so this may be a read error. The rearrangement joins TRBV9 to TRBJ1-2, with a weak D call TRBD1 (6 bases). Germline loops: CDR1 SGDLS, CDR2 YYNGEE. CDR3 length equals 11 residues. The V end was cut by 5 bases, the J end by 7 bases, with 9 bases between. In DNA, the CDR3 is TGTGCCAGCAGACAGGGTAGTGGCTACACCTTC. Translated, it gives CASRQGSGYTF.

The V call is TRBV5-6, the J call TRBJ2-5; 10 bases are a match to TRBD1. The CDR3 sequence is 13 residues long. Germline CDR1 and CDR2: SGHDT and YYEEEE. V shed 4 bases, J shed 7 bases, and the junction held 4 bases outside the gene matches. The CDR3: CASSRGTGATQYF. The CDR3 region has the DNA TGTGCCAGCAGCCGCGGGACAGGGGCGACCCAGTACTTC.

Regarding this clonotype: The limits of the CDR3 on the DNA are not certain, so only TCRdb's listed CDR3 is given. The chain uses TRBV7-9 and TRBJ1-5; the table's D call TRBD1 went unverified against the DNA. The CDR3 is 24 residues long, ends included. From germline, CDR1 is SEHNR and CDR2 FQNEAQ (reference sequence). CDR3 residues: CDSSFYICSARDDGQGGANQPQHF.

CDR3 nucleotide sequence: TGTGCCAGCAGCTTAGCGCGAGGGGGGGTCTCTGAAGCTTTCTTT. Amino acid sequence: CASSLARGGVSEAFF. This rearrangement joins TRBV7-6 to TRBJ1-1; maybe TRBD1 (6 bases). CDR3 length: 15 residues. Trimming shortened V by 0 bases and J by 6 bases, and 14 bases separated the two germline ends. The germline CDR1 and CDR2 sequences are SGHVS and FNYEAQ.

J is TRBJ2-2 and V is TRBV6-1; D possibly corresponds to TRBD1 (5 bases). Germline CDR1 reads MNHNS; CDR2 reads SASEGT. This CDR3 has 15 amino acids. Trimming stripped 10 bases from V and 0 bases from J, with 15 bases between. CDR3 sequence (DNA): TGTGCCACGTACAGGATCCCTTCGAACACCGGGGAGCTGTTTTTT. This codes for CATYRIPSNTGELFF.

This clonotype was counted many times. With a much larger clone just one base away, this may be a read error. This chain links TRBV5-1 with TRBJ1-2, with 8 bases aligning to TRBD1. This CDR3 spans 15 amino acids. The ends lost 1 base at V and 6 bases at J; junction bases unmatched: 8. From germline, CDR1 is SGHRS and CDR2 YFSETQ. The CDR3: CASSLYGRGPDGYTF. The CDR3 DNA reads TGCGCCAGCAGCTTGTACGGCAGGGGGCCAGATGGCTACACCTTC.

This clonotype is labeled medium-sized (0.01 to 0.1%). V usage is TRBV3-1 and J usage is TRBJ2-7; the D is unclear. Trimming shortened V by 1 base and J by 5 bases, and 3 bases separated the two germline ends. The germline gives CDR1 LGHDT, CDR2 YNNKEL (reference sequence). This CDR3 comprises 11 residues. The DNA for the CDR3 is TGTGCCAGCAGCCAAGGCCACGAGCAGTACTTC. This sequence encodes CASSQGHEQYF.